The following is a TCR beta chain sequence with its context. A second PCR of about 7 to 12 cycles used a sample-barcoded 5' primer and a J-beta primer mix. MiXCR was run by TCRdb on the 5' RACE reads, yielding one entry per CDR3 protein. There are about 780,000 distinct CDR3 sequences in the sample; around two thirds occur only once, and 25% to 35% lies in the top ten. With 1 base clipped from V and 2 bases from J, the junction kept 5 bases outside the gene matches. The germline CDR1 and CDR2 sequences are SGHDT and YYEEEE. CDR3 length equals 16 residues. This sample was taken from a study of blood T cells in healthy people across ages.

The receptor was isolated from a man aged 25-40 years in good health. V usage is TRBV5-6 and J usage is TRBJ2-3, with TRBD2 identical over 9 bases. Input material: blood. This chain's CDR3 is CASSLRLAGYTDTQYF. In DNA form, the CDR3 reads TGTGCCAGCAGCTTGCGGCTAGCGGGGTACACAGATACGCAGTATTTT.